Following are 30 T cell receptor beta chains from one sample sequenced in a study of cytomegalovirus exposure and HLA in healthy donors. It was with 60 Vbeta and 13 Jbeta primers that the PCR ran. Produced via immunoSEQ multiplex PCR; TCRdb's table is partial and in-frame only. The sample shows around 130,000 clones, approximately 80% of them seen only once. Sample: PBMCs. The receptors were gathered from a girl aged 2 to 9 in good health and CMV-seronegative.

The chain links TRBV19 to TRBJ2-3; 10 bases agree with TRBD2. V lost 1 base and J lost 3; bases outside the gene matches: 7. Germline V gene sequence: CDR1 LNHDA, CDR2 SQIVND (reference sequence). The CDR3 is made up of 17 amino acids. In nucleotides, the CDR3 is TGTGCCAGTAGTATAGGCGGTCTAGCGGGGGCAACAGATACGCAGTATTTT. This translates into CASSIGGLAGATDTQYF.

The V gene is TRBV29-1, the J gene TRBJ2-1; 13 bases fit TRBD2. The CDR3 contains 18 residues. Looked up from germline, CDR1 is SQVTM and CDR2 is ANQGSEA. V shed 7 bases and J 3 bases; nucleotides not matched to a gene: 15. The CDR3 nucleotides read TGCAGCGCGACTGGGGGTGGACTAGCGGGAGTCTTCTACAATGAGCAGTTCTTC. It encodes CSATGGGLAGVFYNEQFF.

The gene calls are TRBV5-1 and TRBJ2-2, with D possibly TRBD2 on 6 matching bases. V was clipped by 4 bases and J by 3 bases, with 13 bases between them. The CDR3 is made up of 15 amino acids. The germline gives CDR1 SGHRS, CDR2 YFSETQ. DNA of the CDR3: TGCGCCAGCAGCCGACTAGATAGGGACACCGGGGAGCTGTTTTTT. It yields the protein CASSRLDRDTGELFF.

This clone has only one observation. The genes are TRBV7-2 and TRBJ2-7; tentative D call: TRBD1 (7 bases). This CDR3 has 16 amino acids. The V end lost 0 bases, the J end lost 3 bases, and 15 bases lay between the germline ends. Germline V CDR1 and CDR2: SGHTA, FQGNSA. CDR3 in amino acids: CASSLAPTGEDYEQYF. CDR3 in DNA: TGTGCCAGCAGCTTAGCCCCTACAGGGGAGGACTACGAGCAGTACTTC.

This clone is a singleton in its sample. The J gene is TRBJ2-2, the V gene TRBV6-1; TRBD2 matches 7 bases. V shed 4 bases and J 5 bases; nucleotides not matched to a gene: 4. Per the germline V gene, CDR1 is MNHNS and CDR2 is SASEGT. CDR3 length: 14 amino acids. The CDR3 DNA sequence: TGTGCCAGCAGTGGAGGGAGGGTAACCGGGGAGCTGTTTTTT. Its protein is CASSGGRVTGELFF.

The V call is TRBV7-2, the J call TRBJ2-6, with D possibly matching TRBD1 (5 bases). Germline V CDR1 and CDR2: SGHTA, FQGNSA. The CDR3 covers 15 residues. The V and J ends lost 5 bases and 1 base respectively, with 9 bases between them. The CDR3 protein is CASSPRQSGANVLTF. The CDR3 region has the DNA TGTGCCAGCAGCCCGAGACAGTCTGGGGCCAACGTCCTGACTTTC.

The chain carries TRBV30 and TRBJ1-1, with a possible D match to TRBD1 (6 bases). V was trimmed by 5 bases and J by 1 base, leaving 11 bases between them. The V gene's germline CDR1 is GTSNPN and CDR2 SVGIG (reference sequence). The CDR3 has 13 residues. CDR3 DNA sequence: TGTGCCTGGGGCGGGGGCAGGAACACTGAAGCTTTCTTT. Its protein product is CAWGGGRNTEAFF.

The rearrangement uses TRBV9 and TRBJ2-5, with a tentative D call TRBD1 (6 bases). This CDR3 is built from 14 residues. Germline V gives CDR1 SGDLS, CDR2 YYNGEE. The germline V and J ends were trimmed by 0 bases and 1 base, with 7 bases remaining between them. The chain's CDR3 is CASSVGTAQETQYF. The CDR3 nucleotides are TGTGCCAGCAGCGTAGGGACAGCCCAAGAGACCCAGTACTTC.

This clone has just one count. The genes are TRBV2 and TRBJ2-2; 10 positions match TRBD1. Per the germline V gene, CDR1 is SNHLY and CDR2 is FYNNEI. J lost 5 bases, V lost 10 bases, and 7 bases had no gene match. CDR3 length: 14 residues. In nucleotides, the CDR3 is TGTGCCACCAGACAGGGGGCGAGTACCGGGGAGCTGTTTTTT. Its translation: CATRQGASTGELFF.

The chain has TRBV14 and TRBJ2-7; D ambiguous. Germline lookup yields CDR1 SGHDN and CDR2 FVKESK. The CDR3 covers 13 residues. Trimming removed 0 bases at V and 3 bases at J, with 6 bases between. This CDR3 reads CASSQDYVYEQYF. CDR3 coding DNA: TGTGCCAGCAGCCAAGATTATGTCTACGAGCAGTACTTC.

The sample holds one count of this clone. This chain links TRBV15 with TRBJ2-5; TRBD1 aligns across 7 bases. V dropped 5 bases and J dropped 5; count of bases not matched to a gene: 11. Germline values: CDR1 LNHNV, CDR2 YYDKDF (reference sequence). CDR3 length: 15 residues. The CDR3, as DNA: TGTGCCACCAGCGGTCGGACAGGTCTAGGGGAGACCCAGTACTTC. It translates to CATSGRTGLGETQYF.

CDR3 in DNA: TGTGCCACCAGCAGAGGCTCGTCAGAGACAGTCTCCTACGAGCAGTACTTC. It translates to CATSRGSSETVSYEQYF. This rearrangement joins TRBV15 to TRBJ2-7; possible D gene TRBD1, 5 bases. Germline V gene sequence: CDR1 LNHNV, CDR2 YYDKDF (reference sequence). Trimming took 1 base from V and 0 from J, leaving 16 bases between them. CDR3 length: 17 residues.

The CDR3 region has the DNA TGCGCCAGCAGCTTGGATAGGGGGACAGCCACTTATGGCTACACCTTC. Protein sequence: CASSLDRGTATYGYTF. J is TRBJ1-2 and V is TRBV5-1, with 7 bases matching TRBD1. This CDR3 spans 16 amino acids. Germline values: CDR1 SGHRS, CDR2 YFSETQ. The V and J ends lost 0 bases and 5 bases, in that order; junction bases with no gene match: 10.

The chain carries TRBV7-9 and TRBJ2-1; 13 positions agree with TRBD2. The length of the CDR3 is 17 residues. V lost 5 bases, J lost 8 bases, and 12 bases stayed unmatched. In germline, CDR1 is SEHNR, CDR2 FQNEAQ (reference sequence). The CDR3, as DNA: TGTGCCAGCAGCCGGTGGACTAGCGGGAGCCGAGGGGATGAGCAGTTCTTC. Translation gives CASSRWTSGSRGDEQFF.

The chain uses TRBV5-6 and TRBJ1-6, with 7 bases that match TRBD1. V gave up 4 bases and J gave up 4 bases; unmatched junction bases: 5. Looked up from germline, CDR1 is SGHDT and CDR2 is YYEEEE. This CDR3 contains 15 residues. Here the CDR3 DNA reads TGTGCCAGCAGCCCGGAGGGACAGTATAATTCACCCCTCCACTTT. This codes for CASSPEGQYNSPLHF.

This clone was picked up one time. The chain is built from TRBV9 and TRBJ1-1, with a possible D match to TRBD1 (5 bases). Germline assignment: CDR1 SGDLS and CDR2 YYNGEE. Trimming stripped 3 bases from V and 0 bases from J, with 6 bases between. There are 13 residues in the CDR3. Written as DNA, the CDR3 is TGTGCCAGCAGCGGACAGCTGAACACTGAAGCTTTCTTT. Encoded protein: CASSGQLNTEAFF.

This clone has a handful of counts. The DNA of the CDR3 is TGTGCCAGCAGTTACCTGGACAGTTTAATCTACGAGCAGTACTTC. This encodes CASSYLDSLIYEQYF. V usage is TRBV6-7 and J usage is TRBJ2-7; maybe TRBD1 (6 bases). TRBV6-7 is given ORF status, its function remaining uncertain. CDR3 length: 15 amino acids. V was clipped by 2 bases and J by 3 bases, with 14 bases between them.

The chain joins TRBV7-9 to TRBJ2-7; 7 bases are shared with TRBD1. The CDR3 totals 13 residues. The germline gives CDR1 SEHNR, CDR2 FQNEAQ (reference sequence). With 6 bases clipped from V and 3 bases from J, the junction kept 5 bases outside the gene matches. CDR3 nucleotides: TGTGCCAGCAGTCCAGACAGGGACTACGAGCAGTACTTC. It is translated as CASSPDRDYEQYF.

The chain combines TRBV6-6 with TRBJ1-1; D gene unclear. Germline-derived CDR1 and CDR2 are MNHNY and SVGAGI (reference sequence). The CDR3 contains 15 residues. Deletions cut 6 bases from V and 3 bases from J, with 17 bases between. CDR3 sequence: CASRRREGKDTEAFF. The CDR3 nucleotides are TGTGCCAGCAGACGCCGGGAAGGGAAGGACACTGAAGCTTTCTTT.

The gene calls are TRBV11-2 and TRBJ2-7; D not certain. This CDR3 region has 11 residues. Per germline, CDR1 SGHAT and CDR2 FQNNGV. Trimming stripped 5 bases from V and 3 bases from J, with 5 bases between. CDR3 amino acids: CASSEFYEQYF. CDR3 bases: TGTGCCAGCAGCGAGTTCTACGAGCAGTACTTC.

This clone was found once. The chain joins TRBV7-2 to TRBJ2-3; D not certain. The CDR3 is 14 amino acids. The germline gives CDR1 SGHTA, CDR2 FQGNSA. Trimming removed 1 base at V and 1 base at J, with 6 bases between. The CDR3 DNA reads TGTGCCAGCAGCTTAGGCACAGGCACAGATACGCAGTATTTT. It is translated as CASSLGTGTDTQYF.

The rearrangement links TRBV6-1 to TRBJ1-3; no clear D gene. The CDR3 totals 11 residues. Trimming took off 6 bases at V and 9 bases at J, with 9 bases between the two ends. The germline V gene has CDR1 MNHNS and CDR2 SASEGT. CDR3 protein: CASRRDSTIYF. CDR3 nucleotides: TGTGCCAGCAGACGTGATAGCACCATATATTTT.

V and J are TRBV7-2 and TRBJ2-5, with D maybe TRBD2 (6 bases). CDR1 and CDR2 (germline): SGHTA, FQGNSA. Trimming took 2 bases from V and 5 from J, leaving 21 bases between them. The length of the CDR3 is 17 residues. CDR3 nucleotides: TGTGCCAGCAGCTTACTCCTAGGATCCACGGGGAGGGAGACCCAGTACTTC. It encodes CASSLLLGSTGRETQYF.

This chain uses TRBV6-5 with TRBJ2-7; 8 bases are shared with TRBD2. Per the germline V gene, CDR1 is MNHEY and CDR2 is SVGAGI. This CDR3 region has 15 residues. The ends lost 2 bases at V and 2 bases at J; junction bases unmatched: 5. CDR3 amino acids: CASSYGLADAYEQYF. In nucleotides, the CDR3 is TGTGCCAGCAGTTACGGACTAGCAGACGCCTACGAGCAGTACTTC.

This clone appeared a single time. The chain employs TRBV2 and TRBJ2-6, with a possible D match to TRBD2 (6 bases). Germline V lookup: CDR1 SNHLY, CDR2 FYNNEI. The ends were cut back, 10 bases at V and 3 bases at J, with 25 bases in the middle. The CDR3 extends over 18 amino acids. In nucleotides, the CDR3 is TGTGCCACCTCACAGCGAGGGACTCACGCTCTTGGGGCCAACGTCCTGACTTTC. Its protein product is CATSQRGTHALGANVLTF.

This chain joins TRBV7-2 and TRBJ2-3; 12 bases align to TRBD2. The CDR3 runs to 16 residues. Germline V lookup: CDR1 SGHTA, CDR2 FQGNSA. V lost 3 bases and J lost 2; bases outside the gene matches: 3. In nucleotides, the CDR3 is TGTGCCAGCAGCTTTGGACTAGCGGGGCACACAGATACGCAGTATTTT. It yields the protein CASSFGLAGHTDTQYF.

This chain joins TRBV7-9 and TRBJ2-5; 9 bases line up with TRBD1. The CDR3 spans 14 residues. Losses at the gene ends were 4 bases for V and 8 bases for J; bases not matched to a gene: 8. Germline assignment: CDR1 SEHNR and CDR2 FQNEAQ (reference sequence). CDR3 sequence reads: CASSYSGTGRTQYF. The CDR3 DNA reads TGTGCCAGCAGCTACTCCGGGACAGGGCGAACCCAGTACTTC.

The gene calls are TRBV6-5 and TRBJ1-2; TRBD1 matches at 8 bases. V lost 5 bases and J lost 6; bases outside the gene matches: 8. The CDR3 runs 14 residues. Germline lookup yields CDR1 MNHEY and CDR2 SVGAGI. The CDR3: CASSRQGRNDGYTF. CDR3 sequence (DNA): TGTGCCAGCAGTCGACAGGGGCGTAATGATGGCTACACCTTC.

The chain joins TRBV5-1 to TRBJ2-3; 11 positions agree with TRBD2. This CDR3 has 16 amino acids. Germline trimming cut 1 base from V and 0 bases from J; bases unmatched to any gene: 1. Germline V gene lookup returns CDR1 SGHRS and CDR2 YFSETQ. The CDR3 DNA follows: TGCGCCAGCAGCTTGACTAGCGGGGGTAGCACAGATACGCAGTATTTT. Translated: CASSLTSGGSTDTQYF.

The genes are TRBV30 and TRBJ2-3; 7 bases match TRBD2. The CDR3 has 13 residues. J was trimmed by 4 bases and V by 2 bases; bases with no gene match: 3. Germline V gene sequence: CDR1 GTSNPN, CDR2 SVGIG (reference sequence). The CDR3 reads CAWSSGLADTQYF. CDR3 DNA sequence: TGTGCCTGGAGTAGCGGACTAGCAGATACGCAGTATTTT.